This T cell receptor (beta chain) was observed in a study of response to subunit inactivated influenza vaccine. Study-wide results and limits: The authors offered the suggestion that each seasonal influenza vaccination recruits few new T cells.

The sample holds a few counts of this clonotype. The antigen is not known. In TCRdb, the RT-PCR reads were re-called with MiXCR into one record per CDR3 protein. The sample has some 640,000 distinct CDR3 sequences, approximately 15% seen once; the top ten hold approximately 7%. V shed 4 bases, J shed 4 bases, and the junction held 5 bases outside the gene matches. This CDR3 region has 16 residues. In germline, CDR1 is SGHRS, CDR2 YFSETQ. This sequence originates from a man between 50 and 59 years old who received an inactivated influenza vaccine. The chain has TRBV5-1 and TRBJ2-2, with 12 bases fitting TRBD1. Sequences were derived from PBMCs from blood, sampled less than 15 days before vaccination. Here the CDR3 reads CASSLGQGALTGELFF. In DNA form, the CDR3 reads TGCGCCAGCAGCCTGGGACAGGGGGCTCTCACCGGGGAGCTGTTTTTT.